This T cell receptor (beta chain) comes out of a study of blood T cells in healthy people across ages (dated by TCRdb to the mid-2010s). Background on the whole study: In model experiments, template switching captured about one uniquely barcoded TCR beta cDNA molecule for every two T cells. To avoid experimental bias, donors of different ages were distributed randomly across sequencing lanes. For two donors (one aged 18 to 30 and one aged 80 or older), the study analyzed two additional independent replicas of 1 million unique cDNA reads from the same blood draw. The study measured age-related changes in TCR beta repertoire diversity using deep sequencing normalized with unique cDNA molecular identifiers. Four age groups were formed from the donors: young (average roughly 15 years), middle-aged (approximately 39), aged (about 62) and long-lived (around 82).

Receptor libraries were prepared by 5' RACE. The sequencer listed for this sample is Illumina HiSeq 2500. A second PCR of roughly 6 to 12 cycles was performed with a sample-barcoded 5' primer and a J-beta primer mix. A template-switch 5' adaptor carrying 12 random nucleotides introduced a unique molecular identifier onto each TCR beta cDNA molecule. Each sample yielded at least 2.5 million CDR3-containing paired-end reads. The Mint cDNA synthesis kit, primed by a TRBC-specific oligonucleotide, was used to synthesize first-strand cDNA from all RNA. All cDNA was treated with uracil-DNA glycosylase and then went through a first 18-cycle PCR with the universal primers M1SS and BC2_uni_R. In the paper's pipeline: Each sample was normalized by randomly selecting 1 million high-quality reads, each carrying a distinct molecular identifier. Reads sharing molecular identifiers were discarded rather than binned into consensus sequences. MiTCR, run with a Q25 quality threshold and the strictest error-elimination algorithm, handled CDR3 identification, clonotype clustering and error correction. A nonparametric unseen species model with Euler transformation was used to estimate a lower bound on total TCR beta diversity. In TCRdb, the public reads were trimmed at Q25 with fastp and aligned with MiXCR, with productive beta chains retained. Merged by CDR3 protein, the rows form single entries marked with the most common genes and DNA. TCRdb's processing, not the authors' own work, is the source of the V and J calls. A total of 910,000 or so distinct CDR3 sequences appear in this sample, about 51% of them only once. The top ten hold about a fifth of the sample.

Donors were 39 systemically healthy Caucasian individuals from Russia aged roughly 6 to 95 years. Each donor gave roughly 9.5 milliliters of peripheral blood, collected into EDTA-treated Vacutainer tubes. Ficoll-Paque density-gradient centrifugation was used to isolate PBMCs, with at least 6 million obtained per sample. Trizol reagent was used to extract total RNA from PBMCs, with at least 5.5 micrograms per sample. Naive CD45RAhigh/CD27high T cell percentages were measured by flow cytometry on a PBMC aliquot from every donor. Reading from cysteine to phenylalanine, the CDR3 counts 13 amino acids. Only the CDR3 part of the read is kept: 39 bases, read in frame from the first base. As encoded in the germline V gene, CDR1 is KGHSH while CDR2 is LQKENI. The trim is 7 bases for V and 5 bases for J, with a gap of 14 bases between the germline ends. On this clonotype itself: This clone's antigen is unknown. No base qualities exist here, and no much larger clone lies one base off it.

What the study reported, not specific to this receptor: Observed TCR beta diversity per million T cells fell roughly linearly with age, and a significant reduction was already apparent by age roughly 40. Because profiling used bulk unsorted PBMCs, naive and antigen-experienced compartments could not be compared conclusively. The long-lived group showed more naive CD4+ T cells, fewer expanded clones and increased TCR diversity than the aged group, suggesting age selection. Donor CMV infection status was unknown, potentially confounding age-related changes in expanded clonotypes. Estimates of total diversity based on one million sequenced T cells were considered lower bounds and underestimates. There was a strong correlation between observed TCR beta diversity and the percentage of naive T cells measured by flow cytometry.

Material: blood. This TCR was recovered from a woman aged 60-75 years in good health. The V and J genes are TRBV18 and TRBJ2-5; a weak D assignment points to TRBD1 (6 bases agree). The CDR3 corresponds to CASYRALEETQYF. The sequenced DNA is TGTGCCAGCTACAGGGCACTTGAGGAGACCCAGTACTTC.